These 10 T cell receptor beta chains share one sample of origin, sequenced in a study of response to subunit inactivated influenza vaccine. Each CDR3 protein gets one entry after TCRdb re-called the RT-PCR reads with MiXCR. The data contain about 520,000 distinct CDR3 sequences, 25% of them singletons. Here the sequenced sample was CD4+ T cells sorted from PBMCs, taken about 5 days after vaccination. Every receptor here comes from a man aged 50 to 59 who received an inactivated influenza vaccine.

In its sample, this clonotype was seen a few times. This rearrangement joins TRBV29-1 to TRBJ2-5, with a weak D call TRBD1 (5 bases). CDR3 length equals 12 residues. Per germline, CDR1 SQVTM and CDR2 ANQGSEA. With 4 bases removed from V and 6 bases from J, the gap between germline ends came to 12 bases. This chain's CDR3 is CSVADSGKTQYF. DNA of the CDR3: TGCAGCGTTGCCGACAGTGGAAAGACCCAGTACTTC.

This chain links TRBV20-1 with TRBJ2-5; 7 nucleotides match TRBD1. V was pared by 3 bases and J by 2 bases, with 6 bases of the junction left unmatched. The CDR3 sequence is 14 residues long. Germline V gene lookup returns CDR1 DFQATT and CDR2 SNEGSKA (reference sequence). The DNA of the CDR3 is TGCAGTGCTAGTAAGGGGGCGGCTCAAGAGACCCAGTACTTC. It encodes CSASKGAAQETQYF.

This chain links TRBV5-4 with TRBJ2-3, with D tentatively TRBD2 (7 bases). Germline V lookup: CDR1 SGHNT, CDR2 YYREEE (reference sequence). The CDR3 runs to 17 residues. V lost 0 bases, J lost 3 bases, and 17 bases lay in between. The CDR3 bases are TGTGCCAGCAGCTTGGATTCTGCGGGGGCACGGACAGATACGCAGTATTTT. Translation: CASSLDSAGARTDTQYF.

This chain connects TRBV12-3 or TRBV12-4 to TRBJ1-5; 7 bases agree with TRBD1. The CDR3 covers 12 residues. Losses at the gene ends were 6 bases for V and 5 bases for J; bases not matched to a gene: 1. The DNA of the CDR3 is TGTGCCAGCAGAACAGGGGATCAGCCCCAGCATTTT. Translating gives CASRTGDQPQHF.

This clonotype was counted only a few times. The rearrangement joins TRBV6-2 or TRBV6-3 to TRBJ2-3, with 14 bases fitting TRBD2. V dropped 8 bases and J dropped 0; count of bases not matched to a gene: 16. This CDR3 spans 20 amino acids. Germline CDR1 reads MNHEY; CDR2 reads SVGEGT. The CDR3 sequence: CASATPGTSGGITSTDTQYF. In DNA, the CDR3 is TGTGCCAGCGCGACCCCCGGGACTAGCGGGGGAATTACTAGCACAGATACGCAGTATTTT.

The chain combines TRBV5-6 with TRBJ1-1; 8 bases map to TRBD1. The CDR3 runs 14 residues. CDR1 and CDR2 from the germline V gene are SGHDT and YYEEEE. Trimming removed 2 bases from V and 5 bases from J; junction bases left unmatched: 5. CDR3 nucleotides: TGTGCCAGCAGCTTTAACAGGGGGAAGACTGAAGCTTTCTTT. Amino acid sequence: CASSFNRGKTEAFF.

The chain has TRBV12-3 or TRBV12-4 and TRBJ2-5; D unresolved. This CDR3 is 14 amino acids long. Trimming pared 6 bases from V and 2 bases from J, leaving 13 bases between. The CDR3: CASRLQTQQETQYF. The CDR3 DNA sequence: TGTGCCAGCAGACTTCAAACTCAGCAAGAGACCCAGTACTTC.

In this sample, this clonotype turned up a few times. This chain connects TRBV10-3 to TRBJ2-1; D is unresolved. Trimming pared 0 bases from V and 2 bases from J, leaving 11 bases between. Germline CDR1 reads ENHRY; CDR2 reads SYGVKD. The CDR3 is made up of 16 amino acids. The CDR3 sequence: CAISESVGLTYNEQFF. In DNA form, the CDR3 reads TGTGCCATCAGTGAGTCGGTAGGCTTAACCTACAATGAGCAGTTCTTC.

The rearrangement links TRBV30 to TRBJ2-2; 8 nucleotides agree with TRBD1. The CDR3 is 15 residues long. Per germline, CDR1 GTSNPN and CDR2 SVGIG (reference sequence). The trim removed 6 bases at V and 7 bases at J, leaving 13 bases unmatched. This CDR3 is CACQPGTGPSGELFF. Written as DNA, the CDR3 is TGTGCCTGTCAGCCTGGGACAGGCCCTAGCGGGGAGCTGTTTTTT. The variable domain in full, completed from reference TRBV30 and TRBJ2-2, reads SQTIHQWPATLVQPVGSPLSLECTVEGTSNPNLYWYRQAAGRGLQLLFYSVGIGQISSEVPQNLSASRPQDRQFILSSKKLLLSDSGFYLCACQPGTGPSGELFFGEGSRLTVL.

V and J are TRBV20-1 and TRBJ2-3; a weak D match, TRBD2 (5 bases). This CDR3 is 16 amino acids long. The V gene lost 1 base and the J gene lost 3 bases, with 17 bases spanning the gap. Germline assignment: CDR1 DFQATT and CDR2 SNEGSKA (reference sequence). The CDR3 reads CSARGGFGVVTDTQYF. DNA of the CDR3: TGCAGTGCTAGAGGAGGGTTCGGGGTGGTTACAGATACGCAGTATTTT.